This T cell receptor (beta chain) is drawn from a study of blood T cell repertoires in COVID-19. The CDR3 is made up of 15 amino acids. Germline CDR1 SGHNT, CDR2 YYREEE (reference sequence). V was clipped by 4 bases and J by 0 bases, with 10 bases between them. Sequencing used immunoSEQ multiplex PCR; TCRdb keeps in-frame clones, though not all of them. The data hold some 310,000 clones, with 85% to 90% observed a single time. The sequence derives from a woman aged 25 to 39 with COVID-19, enrolled during active disease. This rearrangement joins TRBV5-4 to TRBJ1-4; D gene ambiguous. The sequencing sample was made of peripheral blood. The CDR3 bases are TGTGCCAGCAGCGATCAATACTCAACTAATGAAAAACTGTTTTTT. The encoded protein is CASSDQYSTNEKLFF.